This TCR beta chain was recovered during a study of CD8 T cells in Susac syndrome. Broader study findings: The CD4+ T cell repertoires in Susac syndrome did not show any clonal expansion.

On this clonotype itself: Its antigen is not known.

The RNA input was 0.5 to 1 ug, and it was reverse transcribed with random hexamers. TCRdb reanalysed the immunoSEQ multiplex PCR reads using MiXCR and keeps one entry per CDR3 protein. The sample yields fewer than 200,000 distinct CDR3 sequences, about 91% seen once. Both CD4+ and CD8+ T cells were negatively isolated, and TEMRA cells underwent FACS enrichment. V lost 1 base and J lost 4, with 13 bases in between. CDR1 is LNHDA and CDR2 is SQIVND in the germline V gene (reference sequence). The CDR3 runs to 15 residues. This TCR came from a human donor with Susac syndrome. The sequenced sample was CD4+ T cells from PBMCs. The chain uses TRBV19 and TRBJ1-1, with D possibly TRBD1 on 5 matching bases. This chain's CDR3 is CASSIGGTGGTEAFF. The CDR3, as DNA: TGTGCCAGTAGTATAGGTGGGACCGGGGGCACTGAAGCTTTCTTT.